This T cell receptor (beta chain) was identified in a study of shared clonotypes between healthy human individuals. For the study at large: Samples came from two female and a few male donors aged 18 to 49.

About this clone itself: Its matching antigen is unknown.

The study's findings and limits: A small donor pool kept down the genetic and exposure-history diversity that was represented.

The genomic DNA of each subset was split evenly across several immunoSEQ plates. The protocol was immunoSEQ multiplex PCR, while the TCRdb copy is restricted to in-frame clones and leaves out a portion. The table has about 490,000 clones, approximately 80% seen once. The V gene end was trimmed by 0 bases and the J gene end by 3 bases; junction bases not matched to a gene: 7. The CDR3 contains 17 residues. Germline lookup yields CDR1 SGDLS and CDR2 YYNGEE. The specimen sequenced was PBMCs. The chain recombines TRBV9 with TRBJ2-1, with 9 positions matching TRBD2. The clonotype was recovered from a woman aged 40 to 49 in good health. Some clones in this sample may be carry-over from other donors' samples. CDR3 region: CASSVANPLAGYNEQFF. The CDR3, as DNA: TGTGCCAGCAGCGTAGCTAACCCACTAGCGGGCTACAATGAGCAGTTCTTC.